Listed below are T cell receptor beta chains from one sample, sequenced in a study of blood T cell repertoires in COVID-19. Sequencing was performed with immunoSEQ multiplex PCR; in TCRdb, only in-frame clones are kept and a portion is missing. The repertoire holds approximately 350,000 clones, with roughly nine tenths as singletons. Material: PBMCs or T cells enriched from blood (not recorded which). The origin of the receptors is a woman younger than 45 who had recovered from COVID-19. Each CDR3 is given with its conserved first and last residue. Fields, in order: clone size, D gene, V gene, J gene, CDR3 protein, CDR3 DNA. A D gene is named only where the DNA matches it firmly. Expanded clones are given a class, and other clones once, few, many or no size at all.

NA	NA	TRBV19	TRBJ1-2	CASIPLPGSFGYTF	TGTGCCAGTATCCCTTTACCAGGGTCTTTTGGCTACACCTTC
NA	NA	TRBV5-6	TRBJ2-2	CASSLKGPEDTGELFF	TGTGCCAGCAGCTTGAAAGGCCCCGAGGACACCGGGGAGCTGTTTTTT
NA	TRBD2	TRBV27	TRBJ2-7	CASSSPGTSGSYEQYF	TGTGCCAGCAGTTCCCCAGGAACTAGCGGCTCCTACGAGCAGTACTTC
NA	TRBD1	TRBV27	TRBJ1-1	CASSLRTGGWTEAFF	TGTGCCAGCAGTCTCCGGACAGGGGGCTGGACTGAAGCTTTCTTT
NA	TRBD2	TRBV2	TRBJ2-3	CASDGTSGTLSGADTQYF	TGTGCCAGCGACGGGACTAGCGGAACCCTCAGCGGCGCAGATACGCAGTATTTT
NA	NA	TRBV9	TRBJ1-2	CASSPRRTELWGYTF	TGTGCCAGCAGCCCGCGTAGGACAGAGCTATGGGGCTACACCTTC
NA	TRBD2	TRBV10-2	TRBJ2-7	CASSDWASGAYEQYF	TGCGCCAGCAGTGATTGGGCTAGCGGTGCCTACGAGCAGTACTTC
NA	TRBD2	TRBV25-1	TRBJ2-1	CASRPTSEPYNEQFF	TGTGCCAGCAGACCCACTAGCGAACCCTACAATGAGCAGTTCTTC
NA	TRBD2	TRBV27	TRBJ2-3	CASSLRRGGTDTQYF	TGTGCCAGCAGTTTAAGGCGGGGGGGCACAGATACGCAGTATTTT
few	NA	TRBV11-2	TRBJ2-7	CASKLGGSYEQYF	TGTGCCAGCAAACTAGGGGGCTCCTACGAGCAGTACTTC
NA	NA	TRBV3-1/TRBV3-2	TRBJ2-1	CASSQEYRGGYNEQFF	TGTGCCAGCAGCCAAGAATATCGAGGGGGCTACAATGAGCAGTTCTTC
NA	NA	TRBV10-3	TRBJ2-3	CAISESGGGADTQYF	TGTGCCATCAGTGAGTCGGGCGGGGGCGCAGATACGCAGTATTTT
NA	NA	TRBV5-6	TRBJ1-2	CASSFGFGDYGYTF	TGTGCCAGCAGCTTTGGGTTCGGGGACTATGGCTACACCTTC
few	NA	TRBV10-3	TRBJ2-2	CAISAGPLNTGELFF	TGTGCCATCAGTGCAGGGCCACTAAACACCGGGGAGCTGTTTTTT
NA	NA	TRBV5-6	TRBJ1-4	CASSRSANEKLFF	TGTGCCAGCAGCAGATCGGCTAATGAAAAACTGTTTTTT
NA	TRBD1	TRBV30	TRBJ1-3	CAWKLGQASGNTIYF	TGTGCCTGGAAACTGGGACAGGCCTCTGGAAACACCATATATTTT
once	NA	TRBV5-1	TRBJ2-5	CASSLGLRETQYF	TGCGCCAGCAGCTTGGGGTTGCGAGAGACCCAGTACTTC
NA	TRBD1	TRBV9	TRBJ1-1	CASSATGGGTEAFF	TGTGCCAGCAGCGCTACAGGGGGCGGCACTGAAGCTTTCTTT
NA	NA	TRBV3-1/TRBV3-2	TRBJ1-1	CASSQGIRGTEAFF	TGTGCCAGCAGCCAAGGTATTAGGGGCACTGAAGCTTTCTTT
NA	TRBD1	TRBV7-2	TRBJ1-5	CASSRTGNSNQPQHF	TGTGCCAGCAGCAGGACAGGGAACAGCAATCAGCCCCAGCATTTT
NA	TRBD1	TRBV5-4	TRBJ1-3	CASSLAKGAIAGNTIYF	TGTGCCAGCAGCTTGGCAAAGGGGGCGATTGCTGGAAACACCATATATTTT
NA	NA	TRBV21-1	TRBJ2-6	CASSKGPDRGDRPGANVLTF	TGTGCCAGCAGCAAAGGCCCGGACAGGGGGGATAGGCCTGGGGCCAACGTCCTGACTTTC
NA	TRBD1	TRBV9	TRBJ2-7	CASSVAGQGIYEQYF	TGTGCCAGCAGCGTAGCGGGACAGGGGATTTACGAGCAGTACTTC
NA	TRBD1	TRBV27	TRBJ2-1	CASRYAADRGRGNEQFF	TGTGCCAGCAGATATGCCGCCGACAGGGGGCGAGGCAATGAGCAGTTCTTC
NA	NA	TRBV14	TRBJ2-5	CASSQDNRELQETQYF	TGTGCCAGCAGCCAAGATAACAGAGAACTCCAAGAGACCCAGTACTTC
NA	NA	TRBV11-2	TRBJ2-5	CASSSARATQYF	TGTGCCAGCAGCTCCGCGAGGGCGACCCAGTACTTC
NA	TRBD1	TRBV4-2	TRBJ2-3	CASSQDFIAAGGITDTQYF	TGTGCCAGCAGCCAAGATTTCATTGCGGCAGGGGGCATCACAGATACGCAGTATTTT
NA	NA	TRBV21-1	TRBJ2-7	CASRVDRGHYEQYF	TGTGCCAGCAGAGTCGACAGGGGACACTACGAGCAGTACTTC
NA	TRBD1	TRBV7-9	TRBJ1-6	CASSLGQGSSPLHF	TGTGCCAGCAGCTTAGGACAGGGTAGTTCACCCCTCCACTTT
NA	NA	TRBV7-9	TRBJ1-1	CASTDLEPNTEAFF	TGTGCCAGCACCGACCTAGAGCCGAACACTGAAGCTTTCTTT
NA	NA	TRBV12-3/TRBV12-4	TRBJ2-1	CASRALEDNEQFF	TGTGCCAGCAGAGCGCTTGAGGACAATGAGCAGTTCTTC
NA	TRBD1	TRBV24-1	TRBJ2-3	CATSDFTGTGGTDTQYF	TGTGCCACCAGTGATTTCACCGGGACAGGGGGCACAGATACGCAGTATTTT
few	NA	TRBV5-1	TRBJ1-1	CASSFFWQGENPNTEAFF	TGCGCCAGCAGCTTTTTTTGGCAGGGCGAGAATCCGAACACTGAAGCTTTCTTT
NA	TRBD1	TRBV19	TRBJ1-1	CATNRGYTEAFF	TGTGCCACGAACAGGGGATACACTGAAGCTTTCTTT
NA	TRBD1	TRBV3-1/TRBV3-2	TRBJ1-2	CASSQDRGRGSNYGYTF	TGTGCCAGCAGCCAAGACAGGGGGCGCGGATCGAACTATGGCTACACCTTC
NA	NA	TRBV28	TRBJ2-3	CASSLLGGGPDTQYF	TGTGCCAGCAGTTTATTGGGGGGAGGTCCAGATACGCAGTATTTT
NA	NA	TRBV2	TRBJ1-2	CASSEALGVGYTF	TGTGCCAGCAGTGAAGCGCTAGGGGTGGGCTACACCTTC
NA	NA	TRBV19	TRBJ2-1	CASSISQNNEQFF	TGTGCCAGTAGTATATCGCAGAACAATGAGCAGTTCTTC
NA	NA	TRBV12-3/TRBV12-4	TRBJ1-1	CASSPRVEAFF	TGTGCCAGCAGTCCCCGAGTAGAAGCTTTCTTT
once	NA	TRBV30	TRBJ2-3	CAWSQSTDTQYF	TGTGCCTGGAGCCAGAGCACAGATACGCAGTATTTT